The source of this T cell receptor beta chain is a study of T cell responses to AZD1222 COVID-19 vaccine. On the study more broadly: Whether given at about 4 or about 12 weeks, second doses were pooled. Study findings and constraints: Donor demographics were predominantly white British with a female majority; clonal diversity may be underestimated. Distributed over spike, vaccine-associated CD4 TCRs predominated at 160-218 and 743-854.

Worth noting for this clone: Its antigen is not identified.

Germline CDR1 reads SGHRS; CDR2 reads YFSETQ. The CDR3 sequence is 12 residues long. V was cut by 4 bases and J by 8 bases, with 10 bases left in between. Profiled with immunoSEQ multiplex PCR; TCRdb holds only in-frame clones, not every one. Among 150,000 to 180,000 clones, 90% were seen once, and the ten largest hold 15% to 20%. The chain carries TRBV5-1 and TRBJ2-1; D is perhaps TRBD2 (5 bases). The clonotype was recovered from an adult in good health. The specimen comprised peripheral blood, sampled on day 0 of AZD1222 vaccination. CDR3 nucleotides: TGCGCCAGCAGCCTGGACTTGGATGAGCAGTTCTTC. This sequence encodes CASSLDLDEQFF.